This section outlines one T cell receptor (beta chain) sequence together with its context. Its cognate antigen is unknown. Aged 18 to 65, the patients had hyperthyroidism that was newly diagnosed and had lasted under 2 months. Patients with uncontrolled infections, other autoimmune diseases, pregnancy or lactation were excluded. Orbital computed tomography and thyroid ultrasound, together with serum TRAb and thyroxine and clinical symptoms, were used for diagnoses. Trimming took 0 bases from V and 6 from J, leaving 12 bases between them. This CDR3 is built from 15 residues. Germline V lookup: CDR1 LGHNA, CDR2 YSLEER. This specimen belongs to a study of T cells in Graves' hyperthyroidism and ophthalmopathy. TCR beta CDR3 region amplification was performed from RNA transcripts. HTBI primers were employed in a first-round RT-PCR of the TCR CDR3. TCRdb passed the multiplex PCR reads through MiXCR, listing each CDR3 protein once. The table lists roughly 630,000 distinct CDR3 sequences, about 15% of them singletons, with 7.3% in the top ten.

Broader study findings: Expanded thyroid clonotypes (above 0.001) were mostly also found in blood.

Sequenced input: blood. This receptor was obtained from a woman in her 30s with Graves' hyperthyroidism. The chain recombines TRBV4-3 with TRBJ2-1; D gene uncertain. CDR3 nucleotide sequence: TGCGCCAGCAGCCAAGATCGGCTTCTCCGCAATGAGCAGTTCTTC. It is translated as CASSQDRLLRNEQFF.